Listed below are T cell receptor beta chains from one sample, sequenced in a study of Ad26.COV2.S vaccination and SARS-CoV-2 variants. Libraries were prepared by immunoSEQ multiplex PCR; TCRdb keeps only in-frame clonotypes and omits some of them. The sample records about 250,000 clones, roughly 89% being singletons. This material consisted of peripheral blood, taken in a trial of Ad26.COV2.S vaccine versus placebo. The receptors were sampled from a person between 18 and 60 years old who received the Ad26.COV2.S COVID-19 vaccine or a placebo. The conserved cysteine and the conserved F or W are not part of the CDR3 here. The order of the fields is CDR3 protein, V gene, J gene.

CDR3aa: ASSLAVLAGVEETQY
v_gene: TRBV7-8
j_gene: TRBJ2-5

CDR3aa: ASSFAGQGANYGYT
v_gene: TRBV5-4
j_gene: TRBJ1-2

CDR3aa: ASSVVSGVYNEQF
v_gene: TRBV9
j_gene: TRBJ2-1

CDR3aa: ASGGQAQSTEAF
v_gene: TRBV27
j_gene: TRBJ1-1

CDR3aa: ASSKVRTAPHSNQPQH
v_gene: TRBV21-1
j_gene: TRBJ1-5

CDR3aa: SVLDRETNYGYT
v_gene: TRBV29-1
j_gene: TRBJ1-2

CDR3aa: ASCLGVGGAGPYEQY
v_gene: TRBV5-6
j_gene: TRBJ2-7

CDR3aa: AISDSSRRGNTEAF
v_gene: TRBV10-3
j_gene: TRBJ1-1

CDR3aa: ASSPALGGRANTGELF
v_gene: TRBV18
j_gene: TRBJ2-2

CDR3aa: ASQADGSSETQY
v_gene: TRBV18
j_gene: TRBJ2-5

CDR3aa: ASSLDRGTYEQY
v_gene: TRBV5-1
j_gene: TRBJ2-7

CDR3aa: ASTVGTGHSGELF
v_gene: TRBV3-1/TRBV3-2
j_gene: TRBJ2-2

CDR3aa: ASSLETATGGYNEQF
v_gene: TRBV11-3
j_gene: TRBJ2-1

CDR3aa: ASSQRTGGNYGYT
v_gene: TRBV4-3
j_gene: TRBJ1-2

CDR3aa: ASSPGTVNTEAF
v_gene: TRBV5-1
j_gene: TRBJ1-1

CDR3aa: ASSWTSGGRGTDTQY
v_gene: TRBV13
j_gene: TRBJ2-3

CDR3aa: ASSQLYYEQY
v_gene: TRBV14
j_gene: TRBJ2-7

CDR3aa: ASRFSSGNTIY
v_gene: TRBV19
j_gene: TRBJ1-3

CDR3aa: ASSPPARRGRSDTQY
v_gene: TRBV14
j_gene: TRBJ2-3

CDR3aa: ASSSPGSYEQY
v_gene: TRBV6-5
j_gene: TRBJ2-7

CDR3aa: ASSYRPDRNYGYT
v_gene: TRBV6-2/TRBV6-3
j_gene: TRBJ1-2

CDR3aa: ASSPPLFVEASNIQY
v_gene: TRBV18
j_gene: TRBJ2-4

CDR3aa: ASSWGLNIQY
v_gene: TRBV7-9
j_gene: TRBJ2-4

CDR3aa: ASSPSMGGRPTQY
v_gene: TRBV19
j_gene: TRBJ2-5

CDR3aa: ASSTASGGTEAF
v_gene: TRBV19
j_gene: TRBJ1-1

CDR3aa: ASSPRQGARGNTIY
v_gene: TRBV19
j_gene: TRBJ1-3

CDR3aa: ASSLGHALGNTIY
v_gene: TRBV5-6
j_gene: TRBJ1-3

CDR3aa: ASSYGTAFTADTQY
v_gene: TRBV5-1
j_gene: TRBJ2-3

CDR3aa: ASSPPVSDEQF
v_gene: TRBV18
j_gene: TRBJ2-1

CDR3aa: ASSSTQKETQY
v_gene: TRBV5-4
j_gene: TRBJ2-5

CDR3aa: ASSAQVEAEAF
v_gene: TRBV19
j_gene: TRBJ1-1